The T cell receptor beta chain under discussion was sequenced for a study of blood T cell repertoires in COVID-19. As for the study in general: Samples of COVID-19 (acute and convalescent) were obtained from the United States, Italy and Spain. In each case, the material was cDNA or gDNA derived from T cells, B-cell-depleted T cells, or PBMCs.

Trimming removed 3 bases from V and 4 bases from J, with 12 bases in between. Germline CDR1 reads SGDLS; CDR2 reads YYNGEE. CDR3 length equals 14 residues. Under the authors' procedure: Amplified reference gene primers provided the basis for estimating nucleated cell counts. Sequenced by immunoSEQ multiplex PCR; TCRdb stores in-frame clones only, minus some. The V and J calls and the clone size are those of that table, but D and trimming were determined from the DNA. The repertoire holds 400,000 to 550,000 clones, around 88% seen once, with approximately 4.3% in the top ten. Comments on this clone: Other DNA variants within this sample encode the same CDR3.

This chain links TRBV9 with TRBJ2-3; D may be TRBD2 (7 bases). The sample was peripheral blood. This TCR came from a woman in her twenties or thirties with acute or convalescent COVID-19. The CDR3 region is CASSGGGGADTQYF. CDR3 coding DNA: TGTGCCAGCAGCGGGGGGGGCGGCGCAGATACGCAGTATTTT.